This T cell receptor beta chain comes out of a study of T cells in Graves' hyperthyroidism and ophthalmopathy (dated 2019 in TCRdb). Regarding the complete study: To identify TCR V-J signatures that set the groups apart, the researchers used a discovery cohort of about a hundred patients, made up of under 45 with Graves' ophthalmopathy and some 58 with stable Graves' hyperthyroidism. Prospective prediction of ophthalmopathy was tested in an independent validation cohort consisting of 18 to 20 hyperthyroidism patients and more than 15 patients who later progressed to ophthalmopathy. The roughly 91 discovery patients were randomly split 7:3 into training and test sets. The study also compared thyroid tissue and blood T-cell repertoires from roughly six Graves' hyperthyroidism patients. Once sampling was done, hyperthyroidism patients were given methimazole at a starting dose of 30 mg daily, whereas ophthalmopathy patients were given high-dose intravenous methylprednisolone. According to the paper, TCR Vbeta CDR3 sequencing was carried out on 135 peripheral blood samples, which came from over 40 ophthalmopathy, under 80 hyperthyroidism and approximately 17 progressor patients.

Stable Graves' hyperthyroidism was defined as no progression to ophthalmopathy during 18 months of follow-up. The hyperthyroidism patients were between 18 and 65 years old and newly diagnosed, with a disease duration of less than 2 months. Patients with uncontrolled infections, other autoimmune diseases, pregnancy or lactation were excluded. Diagnoses were based on clinical symptoms, serum thyroxine and TRAb, thyroid ultrasound and orbital computed tomography. Total RNA was extracted with Trizol reagent, and quality was checked on an Agilent 2100 Bioanalyzer. The investigation overall reported the following: Ophthalmopathy was separated from stable hyperthyroidism by a 13 V-J signature model, with 85% to 90% sensitivity and roughly 81% specificity obtained in cross-validation and 80%/75% obtained in testing. No statistical method was used to set the sample size in advance, and investigators knew the group allocation. Blood samples also contained most of the expanded thyroid clonotypes (frequency above 0.001), which suggests that blood repertoires may reflect thyroid immune responses. During validation, the model predicted progression to ophthalmopathy a median of about 6.5 months ahead of onset, with roughly 65% sensitivity and around 73% specificity.

About this clonotype itself: What antigen it recognizes has not been identified. There are no base qualities to consult, and no much larger clone falls within one base.

The V and J ends are trimmed by 5 bases and 2 bases, leaving 17 bases between them. From its cysteine to its phenylalanine, the CDR3 spans 16 amino acids. Only the CDR3 DNA is retained, 48 bases long and in frame from the first base. For CDR1 and CDR2, the germline V gene lists SGHNT and YENEEA. The TCR beta CDR3 regions were amplified from the RNA transcripts. For the first round of RT-PCR on the TCR CDR3, the HTBI primer set was used together with the Qiagen OneStep RT-PCR kit. Libraries were constructed in a second round of multiplex PCR, after which size selection and purification were performed. Paired-end sequencing of the libraries was performed with 100 bp reads on an Illumina HiSeq2000. The authors' analysis ran thus. SOAPnuke was used to process the raw data, removing reads that contained adapters or uncalled bases, had a mean Phred below 15, or lacked an exact match to the constant primer or identifier. High-quality paired reads were merged using COPE v1.2.5, and each unique nucleotide sequence was defined as a clonotype. MiTCR v1.1 was used to align clonotypes to the IMGT TRBV, TRBD and TRBJ reference segments. Only V-J combinations with frequency above 0.0001, covering roughly 99% of repertoires, were analysed. The TCS score was defined as the ratio of F50 (clonal expansion) to E x V (chaos), calculated using BLOSUM62-based TCRdist between CDR3 peptides within each V-J. Welch's t-statistics and random forest reduced 514 V-J features to about 13, which were used in a naive Bayes classifier (R e1071). Thyroid-blood repertoire similarity was quantified with the Morisita-Horn index. The public sequencing data were trimmed at Q25 with fastp and processed into clonotypes with MiXCR by TCRdb, which kept only in-frame beta chains. Each record represents a unique CDR3 protein, reported with the most common genes and DNA among its rows. TCRdb's processing, not the study's, gives the V and J calls here. This sample comprises about 580,000 distinct CDR3 sequences, 46% of them detected only once. More than 7.5% of the sample belongs to the ten largest clones.

This receptor was identified in a woman under 30 with Graves' hyperthyroidism. The chain joins TRBV11-3 to TRBJ2-3; a tentative D match to TRBD2 spans 6 bases. Sequencing input: peripheral blood or thyroid tissue (not recorded which). The DNA sequence follows: TGTGCCAGCAGCCCGGAGGGCCCCTCTCCCACAGATACGCAGTATTTT. Protein translation: CASSPEGPSPTDTQYF.